A single sample is the source of the 16 T cell receptor beta chains below, sequenced in a study of T cell changes during pregnancy in multiple sclerosis (dated by TCRdb to between 2019 and 2020). The method was the immunoSEQ multiplex PCR assay. In its TCRdb copy, this immuneACCESS table keeps in-frame sequences only and misses some clones. Where compared with another copy, unresolved V genes explain less than half of these, and the others have no known cause. Here the sample has 35,000 to 55,000 clones; 93% occur a single time. The ten biggest clones cover roughly 4.3% of the sample. This specimen was CD8+ T cells from peripheral blood mononuclear cells, taken after pregnancy. The receptors were sampled from a female donor with multiple sclerosis, enrolled in a pregnancy study.

This chain links TRBV7-9 with TRBJ1-3; possibly TRBD1 for D (6 bases). V lost 5 bases to trimming and J lost 2 bases, with 10 bases between them. The germline V gene encodes CDR1 SEHNR and CDR2 FQNEAQ (reference sequence). The CDR3 is 14 residues long. The CDR3 loop reads CASSRTDPGNTIYF. In DNA form, the CDR3 reads TGTGCCAGCAGCCGGACAGACCCTGGAAACACCATATATTTT.

J is TRBJ2-1 and V is TRBV11-2, with unresolved D. There are 16 residues in the CDR3. Germline assignment: CDR1 SGHAT and CDR2 FQNNGV. The ends were cut back, 3 bases at V and 0 bases at J, with 12 bases in the middle. The CDR3 DNA reads as TGTGCCAGCAGCTTGGGCGCCGACATCTCCTACAATGAGCAGTTCTTC. Translation: CASSLGADISYNEQFF.

In nucleotides, the CDR3 is TGTGCCAGCAGCTCAGGGGCCAGGGGCACTGAAGCTTTCTTT. Translated: CASSSGARGTEAFF. The genes are TRBV7-6 and TRBJ1-1; D possibly corresponds to TRBD1 (6 bases). The V gene lost 4 bases and the J gene lost 4 bases, with 13 bases spanning the gap. CDR3 length: 14 residues. CDR1 and CDR2 (germline): SGHVS, FNYEAQ. The full variable domain, with the rest looked up from reference TRBV7-6 and TRBJ1-1, is GAGVSQSPRYKVTKRGQDVALRCDPISGHVSLYWYRQALGQGPEFLTYFNYEAQQDKSGLPNDRFSAERPEGSISTLTIQRTEQRDSAMYRCASSSGARGTEAFFGQGTRLTVV.

The CDR3 bases are TGTGCCACGGGTTTGTCGGAAAGCTCCTACAATGAGCAGTTCTTC. This sequence encodes CATGLSESSYNEQFF. This chain uses TRBV7-9 with TRBJ2-1, with no clear D. The CDR3 has 15 amino acids. Germline assignment: CDR1 SEHNR and CDR2 FQNEAQ (reference sequence). Trimming shortened V by 10 bases and J by 0 bases, and 16 bases separated the two germline ends.

This chain uses TRBV27 with TRBJ2-1, with 7 bases identical to TRBD2. Germline values: CDR1 MNHEY, CDR2 SMNVEV (reference sequence). This CDR3 comprises 14 residues. The V and J ends lost 8 bases and 6 bases, in that order; junction bases with no gene match: 10. The CDR3 coding sequence is TGTGCCAGCGGTGCCGGGACTAAGGCCAATGAGCAGTTCTTC. This codes for CASGAGTKANEQFF.

This clone was counted a single time. This chain links TRBV6-1 with TRBJ2-3; 11 nucleotides align to TRBD2. V lost 7 bases and J lost 2; bases outside the gene matches: 5. The V gene's germline CDR1 is MNHNS and CDR2 SASEGT. The CDR3 runs to 15 residues. The CDR3 loop is CASTPGLADTDTQYF. As DNA, the CDR3 is TGTGCCAGCACTCCGGGACTAGCGGACACAGATACGCAGTATTTT.

The V gene is TRBV30, the J gene TRBJ1-1; D gene ambiguous. The V gene's germline CDR1 is GTSNPN and CDR2 SVGIG (reference sequence). V was pared by 5 bases and J by 0 bases, with 10 bases between. The CDR3 is made up of 13 amino acids. CDR3 sequence: CAWEEGLNTEAFF. In nucleotides, the CDR3 is TGTGCCTGGGAGGAAGGATTGAACACTGAAGCTTTCTTT.

This chain uses TRBV29-1 with TRBJ2-7; 10 bases fit TRBD2. CDR1 is SQVTM and CDR2 is ANQGSEA in the germline V gene. The CDR3 sequence is 18 residues long. V dropped 2 bases and J dropped 0; count of bases not matched to a gene: 13. The CDR3 sequence: CSVERASGRDISSYEQYF. CDR3 sequence (DNA): TGCAGCGTTGAAAGGGCCAGCGGGAGGGATATTAGCTCCTACGAGCAGTACTTC.

The gene calls are TRBV5-1 and TRBJ2-1; D unclear. Germline assignment: CDR1 SGHRS and CDR2 YFSETQ. The CDR3 covers 13 residues. Trimming left V 2 bases short and J 5 bases short, with 8 bases between. Here the CDR3 reads CASSFPSHNEQFF. CDR3 DNA sequence: TGCGCCAGCAGCTTTCCTTCCCACAATGAGCAGTTCTTC.

This chain joins TRBV6-1 and TRBJ1-5; TRBD1 agrees at 9 bases. The CDR3 length is 15 residues. Germline assignment: CDR1 MNHNS and CDR2 SASEGT. The junction had 6 bases not matched to a gene; V was cut back by 3 bases and J by 6 bases. The chain's CDR3 is CASSDEGQGFQPQHF. CDR3 DNA sequence: TGTGCCAGCAGTGACGAGGGACAGGGATTTCAGCCCCAGCATTTT.

V gene TRBV14 combines with J gene TRBJ2-7; D gene ambiguous. With 4 bases removed from V and 0 bases from J, the gap between germline ends came to 16 bases. Germline CDR1 SGHDN, CDR2 FVKESK. This CDR3 region has 16 residues. CDR3 nucleotides: TGTGCCAGCAGCCCAAACCGTGGCATTCGCTCCTACGAGCAGTACTTC. Its translation: CASSPNRGIRSYEQYF.

The chain links TRBV7-3 to TRBJ2-3, with 9 bases fitting TRBD2. Germline values: CDR1 SGHTA, CDR2 FQGTGA. The CDR3 loop spans 17 amino acids. J gave up 3 bases and V 6 bases, and 13 bases lay outside the gene matches. CDR3 sequence (DNA): TGTGCCAGCAGGAGCGCGGCTAGCGGGGTAGGAACAGATACGCAGTATTTT. Amino acids: CASRSAASGVGTDTQYF.

The rearrangement links TRBV27 to TRBJ1-2; 12 positions agree with TRBD1. Germline V gene data show CDR1 as MNHEY and CDR2 as SMNVEV (reference sequence). V lost 0 bases and J lost 5; bases outside the gene matches: 7. The CDR3 is 17 amino acids. The CDR3 region has the DNA TGTGCCAGCAGTTTATCCCCGGGACAGGGGGCGCGGTATGGCTACACCTTC. This translates into CASSLSPGQGARYGYTF.

The rearrangement joins TRBV5-8 to TRBJ2-2; 8 nucleotides align to TRBD2. Germline loops: CDR1 SGHTS, CDR2 YDEGEE. Losses at the gene ends were 3 bases for V and 3 bases for J; bases not matched to a gene: 7. The CDR3 is 16 residues long. The CDR3 sequence: CASSSTSGRHTGELFF. For the CDR3, the DNA is TGTGCCAGCAGCTCTACTAGCGGAAGGCACACCGGGGAGCTGTTTTTT.

The CDR3: CASSLEYRNTEAFF. DNA of the CDR3: TGCGCCAGCAGCTTGGAATACAGGAACACTGAAGCTTTCTTT. The V and J genes are TRBV5-1 and TRBJ1-1; D remains ambiguous. Germline V gene lookup returns CDR1 SGHRS and CDR2 YFSETQ. The CDR3 has 14 residues. Deletions cut 0 bases from V and 1 base from J, with 7 bases between.

The chain joins TRBV15 to TRBJ2-2, with D possibly matching TRBD1 (5 bases). CDR1 LNHNV and CDR2 YYDKDF come from the germline V gene (reference sequence). The CDR3 has 17 residues. Trimming stripped 0 bases from V and 6 bases from J, with 17 bases between. CDR3 coding DNA: TGTGCCACCAGCAGAGATCAGGGCAGGCTCTCTTCCGGGGAGCTGTTTTTT. It codes for CATSRDQGRLSSGELFF.